The 26 T cell receptor beta chains presented below share a single source sample, sequenced in a study of blood T cell repertoires in COVID-19. Clones were sequenced by immunoSEQ multiplex PCR, and TCRdb holds only the in-frame ones, with some missing. The profile shows some 150,000 clones, 75% to 90% of them singletons. Source material: PBMCs or T cells enriched from blood (not recorded which). These receptors all come from a woman aged 45-60 years who had recovered from COVID-19.

The chain recombines TRBV28 with TRBJ1-1, with TRBD1 as a possible D gene (5 bases). The CDR3 runs 15 residues. Germline CDR1 and CDR2: MDHEN and SYDVKM. Trimming pared 5 bases from V and 1 base from J, leaving 14 bases between. CDR3 residues: CASSAPGGGNTEAFF. CDR3 sequence (DNA): TGTGCCAGCAGTGCCCCCGGGGGGGGGAACACTGAAGCTTTCTTT.

This rearrangement joins TRBV7-2 to TRBJ2-1; no clear D. The V and J ends lost 1 base and 0 bases respectively, with 10 bases between them. Germline V gene sequence: CDR1 SGHTA, CDR2 FQGNSA. The CDR3 contains 16 residues. CDR3 nucleotides: TGTGCCAGCAGCTTAGTCCTCCTAAGCTCCTACAATGAGCAGTTCTTC. It yields the protein CASSLVLLSSYNEQFF. Filled out from reference TRBV7-2 and TRBJ2-1, the complete variable domain reads GAGVSQSPSNKVTEKGKDVELRCDPISGHTALYWYRQSLGQGLEFLIYFQGNSAPDKSGLPSDRFSAERTGGSVSTLTIQRTQQEDSAVYLCASSLVLLSSYNEQFFGPGTRLTVL.

The chain joins TRBV28 to TRBJ1-5; 7 nucleotides agree with TRBD1. Germline V gene data show CDR1 as MDHEN and CDR2 as SYDVKM. The CDR3 length is 15 residues. Trimming removed 5 bases from V and 2 bases from J; junction bases left unmatched: 6. DNA of the CDR3: TGTGCCAGCAGTCTATACAGGGGCCGCAATCAGCCCCAGCATTTT. Residues: CASSLYRGRNQPQHF.

In regard to this clone: An end of the junction differs from the germline gene, which may be a read error. The chain uses TRBV5-6 and TRBJ1-1, with D unresolved. This CDR3 is 12 amino acids long. Germline lookup yields CDR1 SGHDT and CDR2 YYEEEE. The CDR3, as DNA: TGTGCCACCCAGCTTGGAGTCCAAAATCTAATCTTT. Translation gives CATQLGVQNLIF.

The rearrangement uses TRBV30 and TRBJ1-2; possibly TRBD1 for D (6 bases). V lost 3 bases and J 6 bases, leaving 14 bases between the germline ends. CDR3 length equals 13 residues. Per the germline V gene, CDR1 is GTSNPN and CDR2 is SVGIG (reference sequence). The CDR3 DNA sequence: TGTGCCTGGAGAATCCCAGGGGCGGATGGCTACACCTTC. Its protein product is CAWRIPGADGYTF.

V and J are TRBV7-9 and TRBJ2-7, with D possibly TRBD1 on 5 matching bases. Trimming stripped 3 bases from V and 2 bases from J, with 8 bases between. The CDR3 contains 13 residues. Per the germline V gene, CDR1 is SEHNR and CDR2 is FQNEAQ (reference sequence). CDR3 DNA sequence: TGTGCCAGCAGCTTGGACACCCCCTACGAGCAGTACGTC. It yields the protein CASSLDTPYEQYV.

This rearrangement joins TRBV5-1 to TRBJ1-1; D is undetermined. V dropped 4 bases and J dropped 1 base, with 8 bases sitting between them. Looked up from germline, CDR1 is SGHRS and CDR2 is YFSETQ. CDR3 length equals 13 residues. The CDR3 is CASSSIRNTEAFF. The CDR3 bases are TGCGCCAGCAGCAGCATCCGGAACACTGAAGCTTTCTTT. Filled out from reference TRBV5-1 and TRBJ1-1, the complete variable domain reads KAGVTQTPRYLIKTRGQQVTLSCSPISGHRSVSWYQQTPGQGLQFLFEYFSETQRNKGNFPGRFSGRQFSNSRSEMNVSTLELGDSALYLCASSSIRNTEAFFGQGTRLTVV.

V and J are TRBV6-5 and TRBJ1-1; D possibly corresponds to TRBD1 (5 bases). CDR1 MNHEY and CDR2 SVGAGI come from the germline V gene. V dropped 4 bases and J dropped 4 bases, with 16 bases sitting between them. The CDR3 extends over 15 amino acids. This chain's CDR3 is CASSLRRGGFTEAFF. The CDR3 DNA reads TGTGCCAGCAGTTTGAGAAGGGGCGGATTCACTGAAGCTTTCTTT.

The rearrangement uses TRBV4-3 and TRBJ2-5; D is perhaps TRBD2 (6 bases). V was shortened by 3 bases and J by 1 base, with 15 bases between the two germline ends. Germline V lookup: CDR1 LGHNA, CDR2 YSLEER. The CDR3 loop spans 16 amino acids. The CDR3 nucleotides are TGCGCCAGCAGCCAGGACTCGGGAGCCACCCAAGAGACCCAGTACTTC. Encoded protein: CASSQDSGATQETQYF.

The chain links TRBV30 to TRBJ1-1; D unresolved. The V gene lost 2 bases and the J gene lost 2 bases, with 12 bases spanning the gap. Per the germline V gene, CDR1 is GTSNPN and CDR2 is SVGIG (reference sequence). This CDR3 has 14 amino acids. The CDR3 DNA follows: TGTGCCTGGAGTTGGCGGCGCGCTAACACTGAAGCTTTCTTT. Protein product: CAWSWRRANTEAFF.

V is TRBV3-1 (or the pseudogene TRBV3-2) and J is TRBJ1-2; TRBD1 aligns across 9 bases. Trimming cost V 6 bases and J 1 base; bases outside gene matches: 3. There are 14 residues in the CDR3. Germline CDR1 is LGHDT and CDR2 is YNNKEL (reference sequence). The CDR3 bases are TGTGCCAGCAGGCAGACAGGGGGTAACTATGGCTACACCTTC. Encoded protein: CASRQTGGNYGYTF.

The chain recombines TRBV7-8 with TRBJ2-7; TRBD2 matches 8 bases. The CDR3 spans 14 residues. Trimming cost V 5 bases and J 3 bases; bases outside gene matches: 6. Germline V gene sequence: CDR1 SGHVS, CDR2 FQNEAQ. The CDR3 loop reads CASSPREGNYEQYV. In nucleotides, the CDR3 is TGTGCCAGCAGCCCACGGGAGGGAAACTACGAGCAGTACGTC.

The chain combines TRBV6-5 with TRBJ1-4; no clear D gene. This CDR3 region has 13 residues. The V end lost 7 bases, the J end lost 10 bases, and 16 bases lay between the germline ends. The germline CDR1 and CDR2 sequences are MNHEY and SVGAGI. CDR3 coding DNA: TGTGCCAGCACCCCTACTTCCCCCCGAAAACTGTTTTTT. Amino acids: CASTPTSPRKLFF.

The rearrangement joins TRBV2 to TRBJ1-1; a possible D gene is TRBD1 (6 bases). V shed 6 bases and J shed 0 bases, with 11 bases lying between them. The CDR3 extends over 14 amino acids. Germline values: CDR1 SNHLY, CDR2 FYNNEI. The CDR3 DNA reads TGTGCCAGCAGGGCCGGGACACTGAACACTGAAGCTTTCTTT. This sequence encodes CASRAGTLNTEAFF.

This clone was counted a few times. The chain is built from TRBV7-2 and TRBJ2-7; tentatively, D is TRBD2 (5 bases). The CDR3 spans 13 residues. The V gene lost 1 base and the J gene lost 4 bases, with 8 bases spanning the gap. CDR1 SGHTA and CDR2 FQGNSA come from the germline V gene. The CDR3 DNA reads as TGTGCCAGCAGCTTAGTTGGAGGTTACGAGCAGTACGTC. As protein: CASSLVGGYEQYV.

This clone was recorded once. The V and J genes are TRBV12-3 or TRBV12-4 and TRBJ1-2, with TRBD1 matching 9 bases. With V trimmed by 10 bases and J by 6 bases, 9 bases remained unmatched. The CDR3 consists of 13 residues. DNA for the CDR3: TGTGCCACCGGGGACAGGGAGGGGAATGGCTACACCTTC. Its protein product is CATGDREGNGYTF.

The rearrangement links TRBV19 to TRBJ1-5; no clear D gene. Trimming pared 9 bases from V and 1 base from J, leaving 19 bases between. The V gene's germline CDR1 is LNHDA and CDR2 SQIVND (reference sequence). The CDR3 is 16 amino acids. This CDR3 is CASSALKLLSNQPQHF. The CDR3 DNA reads TGTGCCAGCAGTGCCCTCAAGTTACTGAGCAATCAGCCCCAGCATTTT.

The V and J genes are TRBV7-6 and TRBJ1-3; D uncertain. With 8 bases removed from V and 7 bases from J, the gap between germline ends came to 9 bases. Germline CDR1 and CDR2: SGHVS and FNYEAQ. This CDR3 is 11 amino acids long. Here the CDR3 reads CASSTGNTIYF. The CDR3 DNA reads as TGTGCCAGCTCCACGGGGAACACCATATATTTT. The entire variable domain, with the rest obtained from reference TRBV7-6 and TRBJ1-3, is as follows: GAGVSQSPRYKVTKRGQDVALRCDPISGHVSLYWYRQALGQGPEFLTYFNYEAQQDKSGLPNDRFSAERPEGSISTLTIQRTEQRDSAMYRCASSTGNTIYFGEGSWLTVV.

The chain recombines TRBV11-2 with TRBJ2-2; 7 positions agree with TRBD1. V gave up 3 bases and J gave up 4 bases; unmatched junction bases: 5. The CDR3 spans 15 residues. CDR1 is SGHAT, CDR2 FQNNGV, per germline. CDR3 protein: CASSFGDRRTGELFF. CDR3 coding DNA: TGTGCCAGCAGCTTTGGGGACAGACGCACCGGGGAGCTGTTTTTT. Drawing the rest from reference TRBV11-2 and TRBJ2-2, the complete variable domain is EAGVAQSPRYKIIEKRQSVAFWCNPISGHATLYWYQQILGQGPKLLIQFQNNGVVDDSQLPKDRFSAERLKGVDSTLKIQPAKLEDSAVYLCASSFGDRRTGELFFGEGSRLTVL.

This clone was found a few times. J is TRBJ1-3 and V is TRBV28; no firm D call. CDR3 size: 12 residues. Germline V gene data show CDR1 as MDHEN and CDR2 as SYDVKM. With 8 bases removed from V and 2 bases from J, the gap between germline ends came to 7 bases. CDR3 nucleotide sequence: TGTGCCAGCGAACGGGCTGGAAACACCATATATTTT. Its protein product is CASERAGNTIYF.

The genes are TRBV11-2 and TRBJ2-3, with 7 bases that match TRBD2. Germline CDR1 reads SGHAT; CDR2 reads FQNNGV. This CDR3 is 15 amino acids long. The V and J ends lost 1 base and 0 bases, in that order; junction bases with no gene match: 1. Here the CDR3 reads CASSLVGGSTDTQYF. The CDR3 DNA sequence: TGTGCCAGCAGCTTAGTCGGGGGGAGCACAGATACGCAGTATTTT.

The rearrangement joins TRBV15 to TRBJ2-7; TRBD1 is a possible D gene (5 bases). Deletions cut 0 bases from V and 9 bases from J, with 12 bases between. The CDR3 is 13 amino acids. Germline V gene data show CDR1 as LNHNV and CDR2 as YYDKDF (reference sequence). The CDR3: CATSRDRAQGQYV. CDR3 coding DNA: TGTGCCACCAGCAGAGATCGGGCTCAGGGGCAGTACGTC.

The chain links TRBV7-9 to TRBJ2-7, with D tentatively TRBD1 (5 bases). The CDR3 contains 11 residues. From germline, CDR1 is SEHNR and CDR2 FQNEAQ (reference sequence). Trimming left V 2 bases short and J 10 bases short, with 9 bases between. CDR3 amino acids: CASSLNGAQYV. The CDR3 bases are TGTGCCAGCAGCTTAAATGGGGCCCAGTACGTC.

The CDR3 reads CATSRDHAAIYGYTF. The CDR3 bases are TGTGCCACCAGCAGAGATCATGCCGCGATCTATGGCTACACCTTC. The chain joins TRBV15 to TRBJ1-2; no reliable D call. Germline CDR1 LNHNV, CDR2 YYDKDF (reference sequence). The CDR3 has 15 residues. V gave up 0 bases and J gave up 4 bases, with 12 bases separating them.

This sequence joins TRBV10-3 and TRBJ1-4; tentatively, D is TRBD1 (5 bases). Germline V CDR1 and CDR2: ENHRY, SYGVKD. This CDR3 contains 16 residues. The V gene lost 6 bases and the J gene lost 1 base, with 15 bases spanning the gap. The CDR3 DNA follows: TGTGCCATCAGAGCTGGGCCGGGGGTAACTAATGAAAAACTGTTTTTT. Protein: CAIRAGPGVTNEKLFF.

The chain employs TRBV4-1 and TRBJ2-3; 9 positions match TRBD2. Per germline, CDR1 MGHRA and CDR2 YSYEKL. V was clipped by 1 base and J by 1 base; unmatched bases: 3. This CDR3 spans 16 amino acids. CDR3 sequence reads: CASSQVAGGGTDTQYF. The CDR3 coding sequence is TGCGCCAGCAGCCAAGTTGCGGGGGGGGGCACAGATACGCAGTATTTT.